What follows is one T cell receptor beta chain and its context. Original methodology: Estimation of nucleated cell counts was performed using reference gene primer amplification. The table came from immunoSEQ multiplex PCR; TCRdb's copy has only in-frame clones and leaves some out. The DNA gave D and trimming, while V, J and clone size come from that table. Among roughly 100,000 clones listed, around 92% were seen once. The sample belongs to a study of blood T cell repertoires in COVID-19. Study at large: The United States, Italy and Spain were the sources of the acute and convalescent COVID-19 samples. T cells, B-cell-depleted T cells, or PBMCs provided the cDNA or gDNA that served as material.

The CDR3 sequence is 12 residues long. Germline lookup yields CDR1 SQVTM and CDR2 ANQGSEA. Between the trimmed V and J ends, which lost 7 bases and 0 bases, there was a span of 10 bases. This receptor was identified in a woman aged 60-75 years with acute or convalescent COVID-19. Sequences were obtained from peripheral blood. The V gene is TRBV29-1, the J gene TRBJ2-7, with D possibly TRBD1 on 6 matching bases. The CDR3 coding sequence is TGCAGCGGTGGACAGAGCTCCTACGAGCAGTACTTC. Protein: CSGGQSSYEQYF.